These 17 T cell receptor beta chains were all obtained from the same sample, sequenced in a study of T cell repertoires in cytomegalovirus infection. TCRdb re-called the reads through MiXCR, storing one row per CDR3 protein. The sample contains roughly 200,000 distinct CDR3 sequences, about 15% of which appear only once. The material sequenced was CD8+ T cells from PBMCs. The source is a human donor in good health (CMV status not recorded). Some clones in this sample may be carry-over from other donors' samples.

The chain joins TRBV4-2 to TRBJ1-1; no firm D call. Per germline, CDR1 LGHNA and CDR2 YNFKEQ. V dropped 2 bases and J dropped 2 bases, with 9 bases sitting between them. This CDR3 has 14 residues. CDR3 loop: CASSQTPANTEAFF. The CDR3 nucleotides are TGTGCCAGCAGCCAAACCCCGGCAAACACTGAAGCTTTCTTT.

This sequence joins TRBV11-2 and TRBJ1-2; D possibly corresponds to TRBD1 (6 bases). Germline CDR1 SGHAT, CDR2 FQNNGV. CDR3 length: 16 residues. V was pared by 0 bases and J by 1 base, with 12 bases between. The CDR3, as DNA: TGTGCCAGCAGCTTAGATCGGGCCAGGGGTAACTATGGCTACACCTTC. Protein: CASSLDRARGNYGYTF.

The DNA of the CDR3 is TGCGCCAGCAGCCAAGAAAGAACGATGGCAGGGTACAATGAGCAGTTCTTC. Residues: CASSQERTMAGYNEQFF. The chain couples TRBV4-3 to TRBJ2-1, with D possibly matching TRBD1 (5 bases). This CDR3 region has 17 residues. Germline CDR1 LGHNA, CDR2 YSLEER. V lost 0 bases and J lost 4, with 16 bases in between.

The rearrangement joins TRBV4-3 to TRBJ2-7; unclear D gene. CDR3 length: 13 residues. Deletions cut 1 base from V and 6 bases from J, with 10 bases between. CDR1 is LGHNA, CDR2 YSLEER, per germline. The CDR3 is CASSQGSHSEQYF. CDR3 DNA sequence: TGCGCCAGCAGCCAAGGTTCGCACTCCGAGCAGTACTTC.

This chain uses TRBV4-1 with TRBJ1-6; no clear D. The CDR3 is 17 amino acids. V lost 4 bases and J lost 3, with 16 bases in between. The germline CDR1 and CDR2 sequences are MGHRA and YSYEKL. The CDR3 DNA reads as TGCGCCAGCAGCCCCCTGGCAGGAGCCGACTATAATTCACCCCTCCACTTT. Protein: CASSPLAGADYNSPLHF.

The chain employs TRBV5-1 and TRBJ1-5, with TRBD1 identical over 7 bases. Germline V gene data show CDR1 as SGHRS and CDR2 as YFSETQ. V dropped 5 bases and J dropped 3; count of bases not matched to a gene: 11. The CDR3 totals 16 residues. The CDR3 nucleotides read TGCGCCAGCAGATCAGGCGACAGGGAAGACAATCAGCCCCAGCATTTT. Translated: CASRSGDREDNQPQHF. Based on the CDR3 plus reference TRBV5-1 and TRBJ1-5, the full variable domain is KAGVTQTPRYLIKTRGQQVTLSCSPISGHRSVSWYQQTPGQGLQFLFEYFSETQRNKGNFPGRFSGRQFSNSRSEMNVSTLELGDSALYLCASRSGDREDNQPQHFGDGTRLSIL.

The gene calls are TRBV7-9 and TRBJ1-1; D uncertain. Germline V gene data show CDR1 as SEHNR and CDR2 as FQNEAQ (reference sequence). V lost 6 bases, J lost 1 base, and 6 bases lay in between. The CDR3 loop spans 12 amino acids. CDR3 nucleotide sequence: TGTGCCAGCAGGGCTGAGAACACTGAAGCTTTCTTT. Translation: CASRAENTEAFF.

The chain links TRBV7-2 to TRBJ2-2; no definite D call. The germline V gene has CDR1 SGHTA and CDR2 FQGNSA. The CDR3 contains 18 residues. V lost 1 base and J 4 bases, leaving 19 bases between the germline ends. The CDR3 spells CASSLGHVPRPPTGELFF. DNA for the CDR3: TGTGCCAGCAGCTTAGGACACGTCCCCCGGCCTCCCACCGGGGAGCTGTTTTTT.

This clonotype was detected a few times. The chain employs TRBV20-1 and TRBJ2-7; unclear D gene. V was shortened by 0 bases and J by 3 bases, with 15 bases between the two germline ends. Germline CDR1 and CDR2: DFQATT and SNEGSKA (reference sequence). This CDR3 contains 15 residues. In nucleotides, the CDR3 is TGCAGTGCTAGAGATATGGGTGTCATAAACTACGAGCAGTACTTC. Its translation is CSARDMGVINYEQYF.

This clonotype has a handful of counts. CDR3 in amino acids: CASSSGTSFDQETQYF. The CDR3 coding sequence is TGTGCCAGCAGTTCCGGGACTAGCTTCGACCAAGAGACCCAGTACTTC. The chain is built from TRBV12-3 or TRBV12-4 and TRBJ2-5; TRBD2 aligns across 9 bases. After removal of 4 bases from V and 0 bases from J, the junction contained 6 bases not matched to a gene. The CDR3 extends over 16 amino acids.

There are a few counts of this clonotype. The rearrangement links TRBV12-3 or TRBV12-4 to TRBJ2-7; D may be TRBD1 (6 bases). This CDR3 comprises 12 residues. V was shortened by 5 bases and J by 3 bases, with 8 bases between the two germline ends. CDR3 protein: CASSQGIYEQYF. The CDR3 bases are TGTGCCAGCAGTCAGGGGATCTACGAGCAGTACTTC.

This clonotype was recorded a few times. V is TRBV2 and J is TRBJ1-5; D unclear. Germline V gives CDR1 SNHLY, CDR2 FYNNEI. Trimming stripped 10 bases from V and 1 base from J, with 14 bases between. The CDR3 runs to 14 residues. The CDR3 nucleotides read TGTGCCATTGGGGAGTGGCAGAGCAATCAGCCCCAGCATTTT. This encodes CAIGEWQSNQPQHF.

This chain uses TRBV12-3 or TRBV12-4 with TRBJ2-5; D gene uncertain. The V end was cut by 4 bases, the J end by 1 base, with 10 bases between. The CDR3 is 14 residues long. The DNA for the CDR3 is TGTGCCAGCAGTTCCCGACACCCCCAAGAGACCCAGTACTTC. This sequence encodes CASSSRHPQETQYF.

This clonotype came up a few times. The chain recombines TRBV20-1 with TRBJ2-1; the D is unclear. The V gene's germline CDR1 is DFQATT and CDR2 SNEGSKA (reference sequence). V lost 3 bases, J lost 0 bases, and 12 bases lay in between. This CDR3 comprises 15 residues. CDR3 nucleotides: TGCAGTGCTAGTCCATCAACGAGCTCCTACAATGAGCAGTTCTTC. Amino acids: CSASPSTSSYNEQFF.

This rearrangement joins TRBV4-1 to TRBJ2-7; D call uncertain. Germline CDR1 reads MGHRA; CDR2 reads YSYEKL. Trimming took 1 base from V and 2 from J, leaving 9 bases between them. The CDR3 spans 14 residues. The CDR3: CASSQAEITYEQYF. CDR3 DNA sequence: TGCGCCAGCAGCCAAGCGGAGATTACCTACGAGCAGTACTTC.

J is TRBJ2-5 and V is TRBV29-1; D is perhaps TRBD1 (5 bases). The CDR3 sequence is 12 residues long. Germline values: CDR1 SQVTM, CDR2 ANQGSEA. V lost 0 bases, J lost 3 bases, and 5 bases lay in between. This CDR3 is CSVEDREETQYF. The CDR3 nucleotides are TGCAGCGTTGAAGACAGGGAAGAGACCCAGTACTTC. Variable domain in full (rest from reference TRBV29-1 and TRBJ2-5): SAVISQKPSRDICQRGTSLTIQCQVDSQVTMMFWYRQQPGQSLTLIATANQGSEATYESGFVIDKFPISRPNLTFSTLTVSNMSPEDSSIYLCSVEDREETQYFGPGTRLLVL.

This clonotype was observed a few times. The V gene is TRBV20-1, the J gene TRBJ1-1; no firm D call. Trimming left V 4 bases short and J 2 bases short, with 11 bases between. The germline V gene has CDR1 DFQATT and CDR2 SNEGSKA (reference sequence). The length of the CDR3 is 13 residues. The CDR3 DNA reads as TGCAGTGCTACAACGGTGATAAACACTGAAGCTTTCTTT. It specifies CSATTVINTEAFF.